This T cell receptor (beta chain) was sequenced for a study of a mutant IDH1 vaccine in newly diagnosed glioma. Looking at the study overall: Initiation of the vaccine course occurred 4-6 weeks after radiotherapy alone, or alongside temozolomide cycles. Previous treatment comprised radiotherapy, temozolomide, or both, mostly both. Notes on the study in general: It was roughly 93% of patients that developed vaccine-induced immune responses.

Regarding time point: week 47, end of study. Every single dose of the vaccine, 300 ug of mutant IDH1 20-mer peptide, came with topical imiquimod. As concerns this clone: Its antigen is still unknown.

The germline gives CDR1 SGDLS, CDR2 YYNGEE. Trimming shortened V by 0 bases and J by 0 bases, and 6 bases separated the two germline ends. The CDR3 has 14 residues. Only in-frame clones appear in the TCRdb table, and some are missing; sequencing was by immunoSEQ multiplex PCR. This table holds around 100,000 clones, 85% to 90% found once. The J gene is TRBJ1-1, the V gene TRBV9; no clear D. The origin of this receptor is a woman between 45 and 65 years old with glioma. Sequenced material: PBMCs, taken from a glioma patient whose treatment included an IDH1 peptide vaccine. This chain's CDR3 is CASSVDPMNTEAFF. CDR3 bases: TGTGCCAGCAGCGTAGACCCCATGAACACTGAAGCTTTCTTT.